This T cell receptor (beta chain) was captured by sequencing in a study of T cell responses to AZD1222 COVID-19 vaccine. Sequencing used immunoSEQ multiplex PCR; TCRdb keeps in-frame clones, though not all of them. The data hold about 160,000 clones, with roughly 90% observed a single time. J was trimmed by 2 bases and V by 6 bases; bases with no gene match: 5. CDR3 length: 15 residues. Germline CDR1 is MNHEY and CDR2 is SVGAGI. The source of this sequence is an adult who received the AZD1222 COVID-19 vaccine. The chain joins TRBV6-5 to TRBJ1-3; 9 bases align to TRBD1. Here the sequenced sample was peripheral blood, taken 28 days after the second AZD1222 dose. In nucleotides, the CDR3 is TGTGCCAGCAGGGACGGGACAGGGACTGGAAACACCATATATTTT. Amino acids: CASRDGTGTGNTIYF.